Below are 3 T cell receptor beta chains sequenced from a single sample in a study of blood T cell repertoires in COVID-19. The table came from immunoSEQ multiplex PCR; TCRdb's copy has only in-frame clones and leaves some out. Among around 170,000 clones listed, nearly 80% were seen once. Specimen: PBMCs or T cells enriched from blood (not recorded which). All receptors derive from a man in his fifties or sixties who had been exposed to COVID-19.

The chain joins TRBV3-1 (or the pseudogene TRBV3-2) to TRBJ2-7, with 9 bases identical to TRBD1. The CDR3 spans 14 residues. With V trimmed by 1 base and J by 5 bases, 3 bases remained unmatched. CDR1 is LGHDT, CDR2 YNNKEL, per germline (reference sequence). This CDR3 is CASSQGTGVDEQYF. CDR3 sequence (DNA): TGTGCCAGCAGCCAAGGGACAGGGGTGGACGAGCAGTACTTC.

The chain links TRBV18 to TRBJ2-5, with 8 bases that match TRBD2. The germline gives CDR1 KGHSH, CDR2 LQKENI. V trimming: 3 bases; J trimming: 2 bases; junction bases outside the gene matches: 2. This CDR3 has 14 residues. CDR3 protein: CASSPSGTQETQYF. The DNA of the CDR3 is TGTGCCAGCTCACCTAGCGGGACACAAGAGACCCAGTACTTC.

The CDR3, as DNA: TGTGCCAGCAGCTTGGGGGGGACACAAGAGACCCAGTACTTC. This gives the protein CASSLGGTQETQYF. The chain combines TRBV5-4 with TRBJ2-5, with TRBD1 as a possible D gene (6 bases). This CDR3 is built from 14 residues. V lost 0 bases to trimming and J lost 2 bases, with 8 bases between them. Germline V lookup: CDR1 SGHNT, CDR2 YYREEE (reference sequence).